This entry lists 18 T cell receptor beta chains sequenced from one sample in a study of T cells in Graves' hyperthyroidism and ophthalmopathy. RNA transcripts provided the source from which TCR beta CDR3 regions were amplified. Initially, a first-round RT-PCR of the TCR CDR3 employed the HTBI primer set. TCRdb fed the multiplex PCR reads into MiXCR, producing one record per CDR3 protein. Here the sample spans 600,000 to 850,000 distinct CDR3 sequences, around 20% being singletons. Sequences were obtained from blood. The source of these receptors is a woman aged 45-59 years with Graves' hyperthyroidism that later progressed to Graves' ophthalmopathy.

This clonotype showed up many times. The V gene is TRBV30, the J gene TRBJ2-5, with D perhaps being TRBD1 or TRBD2 (6 bases each). The germline V gene encodes CDR1 GTSNPN and CDR2 SVGIG (reference sequence). V was clipped by 2 bases and J by 10 bases, with 11 bases between them. The CDR3 loop spans 11 amino acids. CDR3 sequence: CAWSRRDIQYF. Written as DNA, the CDR3 is TGTGCCTGGAGTAGGCGGGACATCCAGTACTTC.

This clonotype was observed at least ten times. CDR3 sequence reads: CASQPSGTYNEQFF. The CDR3, as DNA: TGTGCCAGTCAACCTAGCGGGACCTACAATGAGCAGTTCTTC. This chain uses TRBV6-1 with TRBJ2-1; TRBD2 aligns across 9 bases. CDR1 is MNHNS, CDR2 SASEGT, per germline. Trimming removed 9 bases from V and 2 bases from J; junction bases left unmatched: 5. The CDR3 extends over 14 amino acids.

This clonotype appeared many times. This sequence joins TRBV11-2 and TRBJ2-7; 8 bases agree with TRBD1. The CDR3 sequence is 15 residues long. The ends lost 3 bases at V and 3 bases at J; junction bases unmatched: 7. Germline-derived CDR1 and CDR2 are SGHAT and FQNNGV. DNA of the CDR3: TGTGCCAGCAGCTTTTGGACAGGGCTAGACTACGAGCAGTACTTC. It yields the protein CASSFWTGLDYEQYF.

This clonotype was recorded at least ten times. The gene calls are TRBV15 and TRBJ2-1, with TRBD2 identical over 9 bases. CDR1 and CDR2 from the germline V gene are LNHNV and YYDKDF (reference sequence). With V trimmed by 5 bases and J by 8 bases, 7 bases remained unmatched. The CDR3 sequence is 14 residues long. Here the CDR3 DNA reads TGTGCCACCAGCCTCGGCGGGGGGGCCCATGAGCAGTTCTTC. Its protein is CATSLGGGAHEQFF.

This clonotype has at least ten counts. This chain connects TRBV11-2 to TRBJ2-7, with unresolved D. The CDR3 spans 13 residues. Trimming cost V 1 base and J 2 bases, with 6 bases left between them. CDR1 and CDR2 from the germline V gene are SGHAT and FQNNGV. CDR3 DNA: TGTGCCAGCAGCTTAGGGCCTACCTACGAGCAGTACTTC. Translated: CASSLGPTYEQYF.

The CDR3 coding sequence is TGTGCCTCGAAGCAGGGGAGGAACTATGGCTACACCTTC. The encoded protein is CASKQGRNYGYTF. The V and J genes are TRBV30 and TRBJ1-2; maybe TRBD1 (6 bases). The CDR3 is 13 residues long. Germline CDR1 is GTSNPN and CDR2 is SVGIG (reference sequence). Trimming left V 7 bases short and J 2 bases short, with 14 bases between.

At least ten counts were recorded for this clonotype. V is TRBV3-1 and J is TRBJ1-1; the D gene is possibly TRBD1 (6 bases). The CDR3 loop spans 14 amino acids. Germline loops: CDR1 LGHDT, CDR2 YNNKEL (reference sequence). V lost 0 bases and J lost 13, with 18 bases in between. Here the CDR3 reads CASSQDSNRASVFF. The DNA of the CDR3 is TGTGCCAGCAGCCAAGATTCGAACAGGGCAAGTGTTTTCTTT.

This clonotype was detected a few times. The genes are TRBV11-2 and TRBJ2-5; a possible D gene is TRBD2 (5 bases). The CDR3 loop spans 18 amino acids. V dropped 5 bases and J dropped 5 bases, with 27 bases sitting between them. In germline, CDR1 is SGHAT, CDR2 FQNNGV. CDR3 loop: CASSQDLVSGRTRETQYF. CDR3 nucleotides: TGTGCCAGCAGCCAAGATCTAGTCAGCGGAAGAACGAGGGAGACCCAGTACTTC.

This clonotype was seen a single time. The CDR3 sequence: CASSINGESGNTIYF. The CDR3 bases are TGTGCCAGTAGTATAAACGGGGAGTCTGGAAACACCATATATTTT. The chain links TRBV19 to TRBJ1-3; no definite D call. The CDR3 runs to 15 residues. The germline V and J ends were trimmed by 2 bases and 1 base, with 9 bases remaining between them. Germline assignment: CDR1 LNHDA and CDR2 SQIVND (reference sequence). Full variable domain (outside the CDR3, taken from reference TRBV19 and TRBJ1-3): DGGITQSPKYLFRKEGQNVTLSCEQNLNHDAMYWYRQDPGQGLRLIYYSQIVNDFQKGDIAEGYSVSREKKESFPLTVTSAQKNPTAFYLCASSINGESGNTIYFGEGSWLTVV.

The V call is TRBV10-3, the J call TRBJ2-3; 8 bases match TRBD2. The germline V gene encodes CDR1 ENHRY and CDR2 SYGVKD. The CDR3 runs to 14 residues. V lost 10 bases to trimming and J lost 5 bases; unmatched junction nucleotides: 11. Here the CDR3 DNA reads TGTGCCACCGGGTTGGCGGGGGGTCAAGATACGCAGTATTTT. This encodes CATGLAGGQDTQYF.

The chain couples TRBV9 to TRBJ2-3; the D is unclear. The CDR3 totals 14 residues. The germline CDR1 and CDR2 sequences are SGDLS and YYNGEE. Trimming stripped 0 bases from V and 7 bases from J, with 12 bases between. The CDR3 spells CASSVAQLANTQYF. The CDR3 DNA reads TGTGCCAGCAGCGTAGCCCAGTTGGCCAATACGCAGTATTTT.

This clonotype was found a few times. An end of the junction differs from the germline gene, which may be a read error. The V gene is TRBV6-2 or TRBV6-3, the J gene TRBJ1-1, with a possible D match to TRBD1 (5 bases). CDR1 and CDR2 (germline): MNHEY, SVGEGT. This CDR3 contains 16 residues. CDR3 DNA: TGTGCCGGCAGTTACGGCGGGGCAAATAGGAACACTGAAGCTTTCTTT. It specifies CAGSYGGANRNTEAFF.

This clonotype has more than one count but fewer than ten. One end of the junction fails to match germline, which may point to a read error. The chain joins TRBV7-7 to TRBJ2-7; D is unclear. Germline V gene sequence: CDR1 SSHAT, CDR2 FNYEAQ (reference sequence). The CDR3 consists of 14 residues. The CDR3 loop reads CASSHNEYSHEQYF. DNA for the CDR3: TGTGCTAGCAGTCATAACGAGTACTCTCACGAGCAGTACTTC.

The chain carries TRBV27 and TRBJ2-7; D uncertain. V lost 5 bases, J lost 4 bases, and 12 bases lay in between. Germline V gene data show CDR1 as MNHEY and CDR2 as SMNVEV (reference sequence). The CDR3 runs 13 residues. CDR3 sequence reads: CASSPGRKYEQYF. CDR3 bases: TGTGCCAGCAGTCCGGGTAGAAAATACGAGCAGTACTTC.

This clonotype was detected once. V is TRBV4-1 and J is TRBJ2-3; the match to TRBD2 covers 10 bases. CDR3 size: 16 residues. Trimming removed 6 bases from V and 2 bases from J; junction bases left unmatched: 8. From germline, CDR1 is MGHRA and CDR2 YSYEKL. The DNA of the CDR3 is TGCGCCAGCAGAGGGCGGACTAGCGGAAACACAGATACGCAGTATTTT. Its translation: CASRGRTSGNTDTQYF.

The gene calls are TRBV3-1 and TRBJ2-1, with TRBD2 matching over 15 bases. The junction had 13 bases not matched to a gene; V was cut back by 4 bases and J by 3 bases. The germline CDR1 and CDR2 sequences are LGHDT and YNNKEL (reference sequence). This CDR3 spans 20 amino acids. As DNA, the CDR3 is TGTGCCAGCAGCCCCAGCTTCGGACTAGCGGGGGGGCTCATCTACAATGAGCAGTTCTTC. It specifies CASSPSFGLAGGLIYNEQFF.

About this clonotype itself: Being one base from a much bigger clone, this may be a read error. The chain employs TRBV9 and TRBJ1-3; D is unclear. The V and J ends lost 3 bases and 0 bases respectively, with 7 bases between them. This CDR3 contains 14 residues. Germline V gene lookup returns CDR1 SGDLS and CDR2 YYNGEE. The CDR3 protein is CASSGGVSGNTIYF. The CDR3 coding sequence is TGTGCCAGCAGCGGAGGTGTCTCTGGAAACACCATATATTTT.

This clonotype was detected only a few times. The genes are TRBV7-8 and TRBJ1-1; 7 bases align to TRBD1. Germline V gene sequence: CDR1 SGHVS, CDR2 FQNEAQ. The V and J ends lost 4 bases and 1 base, in that order; junction bases with no gene match: 6. There are 15 residues in the CDR3. DNA for the CDR3: TGTGCCAGCAGCTCCAACAGGGGCAGGAACACTGAAGCTTTCTTT. Translating gives CASSSNRGRNTEAFF. Full variable domain (missing parts from reference TRBV7-8 and TRBJ1-1): GAGVSQSPRYKVAKRGQDVALRCDPISGHVSLFWYQQALGQGPEFLTYFQNEAQLDKSGLPSDRFFAERPEGSVSTLKIQRTQQEDSAVYLCASSSNRGRNTEAFFGQGTRLTVV.